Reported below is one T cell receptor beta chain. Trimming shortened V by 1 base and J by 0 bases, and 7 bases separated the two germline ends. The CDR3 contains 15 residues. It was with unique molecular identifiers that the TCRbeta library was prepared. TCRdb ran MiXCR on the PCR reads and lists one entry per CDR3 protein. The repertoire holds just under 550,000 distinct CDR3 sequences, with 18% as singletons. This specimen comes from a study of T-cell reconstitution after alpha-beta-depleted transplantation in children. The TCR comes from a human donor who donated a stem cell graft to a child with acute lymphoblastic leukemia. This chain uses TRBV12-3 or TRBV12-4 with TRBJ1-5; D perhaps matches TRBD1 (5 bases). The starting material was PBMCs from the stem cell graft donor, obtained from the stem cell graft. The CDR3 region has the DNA TGTGCCAGCAGTTTAGGGACACCTAGCAATCAGCCCCAGCATTTT. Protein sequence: CASSLGTPSNQPQHF.